The clone carrying this TCR beta chain showed up just a few times. As yet, its antigen is unknown. Germline CDR1 and CDR2: WSHSY and SAAADI. Trimming shortened V by 10 bases and J by 1 base, and 10 bases separated the two germline ends. The CDR3 loop spans 12 amino acids. Amplification yielded TCR beta CDR3 regions, with RNA transcripts as the source. TCR CDR3 underwent first-round RT-PCR with the HTBI primer set. TCRdb re-called the multiplex PCR reads through MiXCR, storing one row per CDR3 protein. Here the sample spans 660,000 or so distinct CDR3 sequences, about 20% being singletons. These data are taken from a study of T cells in Graves' hyperthyroidism and ophthalmopathy. Broader study findings: Using 13 V-J features, a model discriminated ophthalmopathy from stable hyperthyroidism. Blood held most thyroid clonotypes expanded above 0.001 frequency.

Material: blood. The V call is TRBV10-2, the J call TRBJ1-1, with unresolved D. The TCR sequence derives from a man aged 25 to 40 with Graves' ophthalmopathy. The CDR3 loop reads CAIMIGNTEAFF. The DNA for the CDR3 is TGCGCCATCATGATCGGGAACACTGAAGCTTTCTTT.